A selection of T cell receptor beta chains follows, all from one sample in a study of identifying expanded T cells in peripheral blood. Profiling relied on immunoSEQ multiplex PCR, and the TCRdb table lists in-frame clones only, not all of them. The sample has some 95,000 clones, roughly 86% seen once; the top ten hold approximately 5.3%. The specimen was blood. These receptors all stem from a person aged 18-70 years in good health. The CDR3 runs from the conserved cysteine through the conserved F or W. D genes are given only for firm matches. For some rows the clone size is stated as once, few or many, or as a class when expanded; others skip it.

clone_size j_call v_call d_call cdr3_length cdr3_aa cdr3_nt
. TRBJ1-2 TRBV14 . 12 CASSAGRYGYTF TGTGCCAGCAGCGCAGGGCGGTACGGCTACACCTTC
. TRBJ2-2 TRBV4-3 . 15 CASSLYPGSVGELFF TGCGCCAGCAGCCTTTACCCAGGTTCCGTCGGGGAGCTGTTTTTT
once TRBJ1-2 TRBV10-2 TRBD1 15 CASRDRDRPNYGYTF TGCGCCAGCAGGGACCGGGACAGGCCGAACTATGGCTACACCTTC
. TRBJ1-2 TRBV30 . 15 CAWIFLDSLDYGYTF TGTGCCTGGATATTCCTGGACAGCCTCGACTATGGCTACACCTTC
few TRBJ2-1 TRBV15 TRBD1 12 CATSRAGQEQFF TGTGCCACCAGCAGAGCGGGACAGGAGCAGTTCTTC
. TRBJ1-5 TRBV2 . 15 CASSEGGGGRQPQHF TGTGCCAGCAGTGAAGGGGGGGGAGGTCGCCAGCCCCAGCATTTT
. TRBJ1-6 TRBV6-1 . 13 CASSNLGNSPLHF TGTGCCAGCAGTAATCTGGGAAATTCACCCCTCCACTTT
. TRBJ1-5 TRBV10-3 . 16 CAISGGGENSNQPQHF TGTGCCATCAGTGGTGGAGGGGAAAATAGCAATCAGCCCCAGCATTTT
. TRBJ2-1 TRBV2 TRBD1 16 CASSVSGGLGYNEQFF TGTGCCAGCAGTGTTTCAGGGGGTCTCGGCTACAATGAGCAGTTCTTC
. TRBJ2-3 TRBV5-1 TRBD2 16 CASRPRGLADIDTQYF TGCGCCAGCAGGCCACGGGGACTAGCGGACATAGATACGCAGTATTTT
. TRBJ2-2 TRBV5-1 . 18 CASSFGGSLDLNTGELFF TGCGCCAGCAGCTTCGGTGGGAGTTTAGATCTGAACACCGGGGAGCTGTTTTTT
. TRBJ2-3 TRBV7-3 . 15 CASSPTGTSTDTQYF TGTGCCAGCAGCCCGACCGGGACTAGCACAGATACGCAGTATTTT
few TRBJ1-2 TRBV7-9 . 15 CASSFGQGKDYGYTF TGTGCCAGCAGCTTCGGCCAGGGTAAGGACTATGGCTACACCTTC
. TRBJ2-1 TRBV11-2 TRBD2 18 CASSSMLVGAGGSDEQFF TGTGCCAGCAGCTCTATGTTAGTTGGGGCGGGAGGCAGTGATGAGCAGTTCTTC
. TRBJ2-7 TRBV6-5 TRBD1 15 CASSYDRDSSYEQYF TGTGCCAGCAGTTACGACAGGGACAGCTCCTACGAGCAGTACTTC
. TRBJ2-1 TRBV7-9 . 13 CASSPTAYNEQFF TGTGCCAGCAGCCCGACAGCTTACAATGAGCAGTTCTTC
. TRBJ2-3 TRBV10-3 . 12 CAIKNGQNTQYF TGTGCCATCAAAAACGGACAGAATACGCAGTATTTT
. TRBJ1-1 TRBV6-4 . 13 CASSEEVGTEAFF TGTGCCAGCAGTGAGGAAGTTGGCACTGAAGCTTTCTTT
. TRBJ1-2 TRBV7-9 TRBD1 14 CASSSADRIYGYTF TGTGCCAGCAGCTCTGCGGACAGGATCTATGGCTACACCTTC
. TRBJ1-1 TRBV27 . 14 CASSPSLMNTEAFF TGTGCCAGCAGTCCAAGTCTTATGAACACTGAAGCTTTCTTT
. TRBJ2-5 TRBV6-5 . 13 CASSRTVQETQYF TGTGCCAGCAGCCGGACAGTCCAAGAGACCCAGTACTTC
. TRBJ1-2 TRBV11-2 . 14 CASSSGQPPYGYTF TGTGCCAGCAGCTCCGGACAGCCACCTTATGGCTACACCTTC